This T cell receptor (beta chain) was sequenced for a study of shared clonotypes between healthy human individuals. General observations from the study: Unshared clonotypes carried lower generation probabilities than those common to all four donors.

In the original processing: Owing to the provision of junction-only sequences devoid of quality scores by immunoSEQ, filtering differed. Method: immunoSEQ multiplex PCR; TCRdb's copy keeps in-frame clones and lacks some. Clone size and V and J calls were adopted from that table, with D and trimming inferred from the DNA. This repertoire shows over a million clones, approximately 98% found once; its top ten account for approximately 0.44%. Trimming shortened V by 1 base and J by 1 base, and 14 bases separated the two germline ends. Germline CDR1 and CDR2: SGHNT and YYREEE (reference sequence). This CDR3 comprises 16 residues. As regards this clone: Its cognate antigen is unknown.

Memory CD4+ cells were the fraction left after CD45RA+ naive selection. Input material: naive CD4+ T cells sorted from blood. Documented subset: CD45RA+ positively selected. This sequence was found in a man aged 30-40 years in good health. This chain joins TRBV5-4 and TRBJ2-5; TRBD1 or TRBD2 may be the D gene (6 bases each). Here the CDR3 reads CASSLPGRGPQETQYF. The CDR3, as DNA: TGTGCCAGCAGCTTGCCGGGCCGGGGGCCCCAAGAGACCCAGTACTTC.